A single sample is the source of the 6 T cell receptor beta chains below, sequenced in a study of Ad26.COV2.S vaccination and SARS-CoV-2 variants. Sample treatment: 15 to 20 received Ad26.COV2.S at low or high dose, single or two shots; roughly 5 received placebo; per-sample allocation not given. Sample collection was performed on day 63 after the first vaccine or placebo injection. Repertoires were generated with immunoSEQ multiplex PCR, while TCRdb's copy carries only in-frame clones and drops some. The table records 500,000 or so clones, 89% of them present only once. The starting material was peripheral blood, obtained in a trial of Ad26.COV2.S vaccine versus placebo. The receptors were sampled from a person between 18 and 60 years old who received the Ad26.COV2.S COVID-19 vaccine or a placebo.

The gene calls are TRBV18 and TRBJ1-2; 7 positions agree with TRBD1. The CDR3 length is 14 residues. Germline CDR1 and CDR2: KGHSH and LQKENI. J gave up 9 bases and V 3 bases, and 10 bases lay outside the gene matches. The CDR3 loop reads CASSPRDRETSYTF. The CDR3 coding sequence is TGTGCCAGCTCACCCCGAGACAGGGAAACGAGCTACACCTTC. The full variable domain, rest sourced from reference TRBV18 and TRBJ1-2, is NAGVMQNPRHLVRRRGQEARLRCSPMKGHSHVYWYRQLPEEGLKFMVYLQKENIIDESGMPKERFSAEFPKEGPSILRIQQVVRGDSAAYFCASSPRDRETSYTFGSGTRLTVV.

In DNA form, the CDR3 reads TGTGCCAGCAGCCAGGAGGGCCTGAACACTGAAGCTTTCTTT. Amino acid sequence: CASSQEGLNTEAFF. This sequence joins TRBV4-2 and TRBJ1-1; D not resolved. This CDR3 comprises 14 residues. Germline loops: CDR1 LGHNA, CDR2 YNFKEQ. V was trimmed by 3 bases and J by 0 bases, leaving 8 bases between them.

In DNA, the CDR3 is TGTGCCAGCAGCTTAGTACTGGGGCAGGAGGGAGAGACCCAGTACTTC. Its protein product is CASSLVLGQEGETQYF. The rearrangement joins TRBV7-2 to TRBJ2-5, with a weak D call TRBD2 (6 bases). V dropped 1 base and J dropped 4 bases, with 16 bases sitting between them. The CDR3 runs 16 residues. Germline values: CDR1 SGHTA, CDR2 FQGNSA.

This clone was recorded once. The chain employs TRBV7-2 and TRBJ1-1; D not certain. Germline V CDR1 and CDR2: SGHTA, FQGNSA. V shed 1 base and J shed 3 bases, with 9 bases lying between them. CDR3 length: 14 amino acids. CDR3 loop: CASSLVEWDTEAFF. CDR3 sequence (DNA): TGTGCCAGCAGCTTAGTTGAATGGGACACTGAAGCTTTCTTT. Complete variable domain (other parts from reference TRBV7-2 and TRBJ1-1): GAGVSQSPSNKVTEKGKDVELRCDPISGHTALYWYRQSLGQGLEFLIYFQGNSAPDKSGLPSDRFSAERTGGSVSTLTIQRTQQEDSAVYLCASSLVEWDTEAFFGQGTRLTVV.

The chain uses TRBV5-1 and TRBJ2-3; D perhaps matches TRBD1 (6 bases). The CDR3 spans 16 residues. Germline CDR1 and CDR2: SGHRS and YFSETQ. Trimming pared 4 bases from V and 4 bases from J, leaving 19 bases between. CDR3 protein: CASSTGQLAPSDTQYF. CDR3 DNA sequence: TGCGCCAGCAGCACCGGACAGTTGGCCCCCTCAGATACGCAGTATTTT.

This chain uses TRBV6-5 with TRBJ1-3; D unresolved. Trimming took off 8 bases at V and 0 bases at J, with 8 bases between the two ends. Germline CDR1 MNHEY, CDR2 SVGAGI. This CDR3 has 13 residues. CDR3 residues: CASAESSGNTIYF. The CDR3 coding sequence is TGTGCCAGCGCCGAAAGCTCTGGAAACACCATATATTTT.